In its sample, the clone carrying this T cell receptor (beta chain) was seen once. Its antigen is unidentified. The record originates from a study of cytomegalovirus exposure and HLA in healthy donors. Study outcomes and limitations: Cytomegalovirus-associated status was assigned to about 150 TCR beta chains. After further analysis at a later stage, 16,951 TCR beta sequences were associated with HLA alleles at 0.05 false discovery rate. Three chains linked to CMV were shown in vitro to be specific for CMV antigens.

The CDR3 is 15 residues long. V lost 6 bases to trimming and J lost 6 bases, with 18 bases between them. Germline V gene sequence: CDR1 LNHDA, CDR2 SQIVND (reference sequence). The PCR contained 60 Vbeta and 13 Jbeta primers. Only in-frame clones appear in the TCRdb table, and some are missing; sequencing was by immunoSEQ multiplex PCR. The table records about 160,000 clones, about four fifths of them present only once. Sequencing used PBMCs. This chain uses TRBV19 with TRBJ2-1; no firm D call. This TCR derives from a boy younger than 10 in good health and CMV-seronegative. The CDR3 sequence is CASSSAHYSINEQFF. The CDR3 bases are TGTGCCAGTAGCTCCGCGCATTACTCTATCAATGAGCAGTTCTTC.